This TCR beta chain derives from a study of Ad26.COV2.S vaccination and SARS-CoV-2 variants. In the study overall: Donor was in the COV1001 Ad26.COV2.S trial arm. Study-wide points: Spike-specific TCR breadth was greater after Ad26.COV2.S than placebo.

Per the germline V gene, CDR1 is KGHDR and CDR2 is SFDVKD. The CDR3 length is 14 residues. Between the trimmed V and J ends, which lost 5 bases and 2 bases, there was a span of 10 bases. Treatment: about 20 received Ad26.COV2.S at low or high dose, single or two shots; about 5 received placebo; per-sample allocation not given. On day 63 after the first injection, vaccine and placebo recipients gave samples. Details on this clone: No antigen is known for it.

Sequenced by immunoSEQ multiplex PCR; TCRdb stores in-frame clones only, minus some. Of hundreds of thousands of clones in the sample, more than 70% were seen once. The source of this sequence is a person aged 18-65 years who received the Ad26.COV2.S COVID-19 vaccine or a placebo. The input for sequencing was peripheral blood, taken in a trial of Ad26.COV2.S vaccine versus placebo. The chain is built from TRBV24-1 and TRBJ2-3, with unresolved D. This CDR3 reads CATSGVTNTDTQYF. The CDR3 bases are TGTGCCACCAGTGGGGTGACAAACACAGATACGCAGTATTTT.